This T cell receptor beta chain was sequenced for a study of beta chain features in type 1 diabetes listed by TCRdb under 2018. For context, the study as a whole: Mean age, gender distribution, total cell number and subset yield did not differ between patients and healthy donors. A total of approximately 110,000,000 sorted cells were examined across all samples, and a strong correlation was observed between cell number per subset and RNA yield. In the study, recently diagnosed type 1 diabetes patients and matched healthy donors were compared on the TCRB repertoires of their sorted circulating CD4+ T cell subsets. Regulatory and stem cell-like memory subsets were isolated from only 8 patients and about 8 healthy donors, whereas naive and central memory subsets came from all 28 donors. Summary of the overall study and its limitations: Because small numbers of individuals were included in the HLA sub-analyses, any influence of HLA type on TCRB rearrangement was left unresolved. Naive, central memory and regulatory TCRB repertoires appeared to be more similar among patients than among healthy donors. Patients with type 1 diabetes made fewer insertions and deleted more nucleotides at VDJ recombination sites, implying thymic rearrangement abnormalities. In all four CD4+ subsets, TCRB CDR3 length was moderately but significantly shorter in type 1 diabetes patients. Shorter templates might have been favored by PCR, but patient and control samples were amplified and corrected together, so both groups would have been affected equally by any skew. Because cDNA was sequenced instead of genomic DNA, activated cells with high expression could be over-represented, although the groups did not differ in activation or CD3 levels.

A word on this clone: There is no known antigen for this receptor. Base qualities were left out, and no much larger clone turns up one base away.

From each donor, a single peripheral blood sample of about 100 mL on average was drawn into heparinised tubes. A BD FACSAria II and a panel including CD45RO, CCR7, CD25, CD127, CD95 and CD27 were used to sort naive, central memory, regulatory and stem cell-like memory CD4+ T cells. A purity above 95% was achieved for all sorted populations. Right away, PBMCs were isolated by Lymphoprep density gradient centrifugation and were stained directly, with no culture step. To minimize batch effects, samples were stained and sorted in pairs, one healthy donor with one patient per experiment. V is reduced by 6 bases and J by 5 bases, leaving a spacing of 16 bases between them. The CDR3 spans 13 residues, from the cysteine through the phenylalanine. Only the CDR3 portion is preserved as DNA: 39 bases, with reading frame beginning at the first base. CDR1 is given as GTSNPN and CDR2 as SVGIG, both from the germline V gene (reference sequence).

The entire isolated RNA was reverse transcribed using the High Capacity cDNA Reverse Transcription Kit, and thus expressed TCRB transcripts were sequenced. Deep immunoSEQ sequencing was performed on naive, central memory and regulatory T cell samples, with an average of roughly 3.5 million total reads per sample. After sorted cells were lysed in RLT buffer, RNA was extracted with DNase-treated RNeasy Micro or Mini kits, with the choice depending on cell number. Each cell subset was processed separately to prevent cross-contamination, with patient and healthy donor samples processed together. The immunoSEQ multiplex PCR was used to amplify TCRB sequences from cDNA, generating 87-bp fragments that spanned the CDR3 region. Sequencing of the amplicons was performed on the Illumina HiSeq platform. From the authors' description of their analysis: PCR bias was corrected computationally using synthetic template baselines, and reads within Hamming distance 2 were collapsed, with unmergeable singletons discarded. Reads were aligned to IMGT to assign V, D and J genes, CDR3 length, and insertions or deletions at six rearrangement sites. Clonotype counts were normalized to sorted cell number within each subset before computing true diversity and Gini coefficients with the tcR R package. The overlap coefficient, calculated on TCRB nucleotide sequences, was used to measure repertoire sharing. As a proxy for the pre-selection repertoire, out-of-frame TCRB sequences from naive cells were analyzed. TCRdb took this table from immuneACCESS and kept in-frame rearrangements with V and J called. Such tables lack part of the clones; where checked against another copy, unresolved V genes explain under half of the gap, and the rest is unexplained. V, J and clone size are those of that table, while D and trimming were read from the DNA. The sample table records roughly 700,000 clones; around an eighth of these occur just once. The ten largest account for 0.02% to 0.025% of the sample.

The sample comprised naive CD4+ T cells from blood. The cell subset or site label of this sample denotes: true naive CD4+ T cells. The receptor was derived from a young man with type 1 diabetes. The V and J genes are TRBV30 and TRBJ1-1; 5 matching bases give a weak D call of TRBD1. In nucleotide form, the sequence is TGTGCCTGTCTGGGACTAGGGGCGACTGAAGCTTTCTTT. This translates into CACLGLGATEAFF.